The 20 T cell receptor beta chains in this list originate from one sample, sequenced in a study of cytomegalovirus exposure and HLA in healthy donors. In the PCR, 60 Vbeta and 13 Jbeta primers were used. This table comes from immunoSEQ multiplex PCR, and its TCRdb copy is limited to in-frame clones, with some not included. The record lists approximately 20,000 clones, of which the ten most abundant hold 22%. The sequencing sample was made of PBMCs. These TCRs come from a man aged 60 to 69 in good health and CMV-seropositive.

The chain joins TRBV30 to TRBJ2-7; the match to TRBD2 covers 7 bases. Germline V gene lookup returns CDR1 GTSNPN and CDR2 SVGIG (reference sequence). This CDR3 region has 16 residues. V shed 2 bases, J shed 2 bases, and the junction held 12 bases outside the gene matches. CDR3 sequence reads: CAWSLPYGEGTYEQYF. The CDR3 region has the DNA TGTGCCTGGAGTCTCCCCTACGGGGAGGGCACCTACGAGCAGTACTTC.

The chain couples TRBV30 to TRBJ1-1; 8 nucleotides agree with TRBD1. Germline V gene lookup returns CDR1 GTSNPN and CDR2 SVGIG (reference sequence). V lost 4 bases to trimming and J lost 5 bases; unmatched junction nucleotides: 6. This CDR3 contains 13 residues. This CDR3 reads CAWTRQGWTEAFF. The CDR3 nucleotides are TGTGCCTGGACCCGACAGGGGTGGACTGAAGCTTTCTTT.

This sequence joins TRBV9 and TRBJ2-1, with 10 bases matching TRBD2. CDR3 size: 15 residues. CDR1 and CDR2 (germline): SGDLS, YYNGEE. V was pared by 3 bases and J by 3 bases, with 3 bases of the junction left unmatched. The CDR3: CASSAASGSYNEQFF. CDR3 bases: TGTGCCAGCAGCGCCGCTAGCGGGAGCTACAATGAGCAGTTCTTC.

V and J are TRBV6-4 and TRBJ1-2; a weak D match, TRBD1 (6 bases). Germline values: CDR1 MRHNA, CDR2 SNTAGT. Trimming cost V 6 bases and J 4 bases, with 12 bases left between them. This CDR3 region has 13 residues. The CDR3 bases are TGTGCCAGCAGGGCGGACAGAGGCTATGGCTACACCTTC. As protein: CASRADRGYGYTF.

The chain links TRBV5-4 to TRBJ1-1; 8 nucleotides line up with TRBD1. CDR3 length: 16 residues. In germline, CDR1 is SGHNT, CDR2 YYREEE (reference sequence). V shed 0 bases, J shed 0 bases, and the junction held 4 bases outside the gene matches. The CDR3 nucleotides read TGTGCCAGCAGCTTGGCAGGACAGGGAGTGAACACTGAAGCTTTCTTT. This encodes CASSLAGQGVNTEAFF.

The chain couples TRBV6-4 to TRBJ1-4; 7 nucleotides match TRBD1. Germline values: CDR1 MRHNA, CDR2 SNTAGT. Trimming at V came to 7 bases and at J to 8 bases, leaving 13 bases not matched to a gene. The CDR3 covers 15 residues. The CDR3 spells CASILRGGREEKLFF. As DNA, the CDR3 is TGTGCCAGCATTCTCAGAGGGGGCCGGGAGGAAAAACTGTTTTTT.

The chain recombines TRBV2 with TRBJ1-6; D not certain. From germline, CDR1 is SNHLY and CDR2 FYNNEI. CDR3 length: 14 residues. V lost 3 bases and J 7 bases, leaving 10 bases between the germline ends. The CDR3 coding sequence is TGTGCCAGCAGTGATAGCTCGAGGAATTCACCCCTCCACTTT. It encodes CASSDSSRNSPLHF.

The J gene is TRBJ2-7, the V gene TRBV7-6; 11 positions agree with TRBD2. After removal of 5 bases from V and 3 bases from J, the junction contained 12 bases not matched to a gene. Germline V CDR1 and CDR2: SGHVS, FNYEAQ. The CDR3 has 17 amino acids. CDR3 loop: CASSGGTSGIKLYEQYF. DNA of the CDR3: TGTGCCAGCAGCGGGGGGACTAGCGGTATAAAGCTCTACGAGCAGTACTTC.

This rearrangement joins TRBV5-1 to TRBJ1-2; D is uncertain. The CDR3 is made up of 12 amino acids. The ends were cut back, 1 base at V and 6 bases at J, with 7 bases in the middle. Germline V CDR1 and CDR2: SGHRS, YFSETQ. The CDR3 reads CASSLPGDGYTF. The CDR3 nucleotides read TGCGCCAGCAGCTTGCCGGGAGATGGCTACACCTTC.

This rearrangement joins TRBV7-9 to TRBJ1-1; 8 nucleotides align to TRBD1. After removal of 4 bases from V and 5 bases from J, the junction contained 6 bases not matched to a gene. Germline CDR1 SEHNR, CDR2 FQNEAQ (reference sequence). The CDR3 consists of 14 residues. The CDR3 DNA sequence: TGTGCCAGCAGCTCGCCGGACAGGGTAACTGAAGCTTTCTTT. It yields the protein CASSSPDRVTEAFF.

The chain recombines TRBV19 with TRBJ1-5; 10 positions match TRBD1. J lost 4 bases, V lost 4 bases, and 4 bases had no gene match. Per the germline V gene, CDR1 is LNHDA and CDR2 is SQIVND (reference sequence). There are 15 residues in the CDR3. The CDR3 protein is CASSRGTGANQPQHF. For the CDR3, the DNA is TGTGCCAGTAGTAGAGGGACAGGGGCAAATCAGCCCCAGCATTTT.

The chain carries TRBV5-4 and TRBJ2-3, with a weak D call TRBD2 (6 bases). Germline V CDR1 and CDR2: SGHNT, YYREEE (reference sequence). This CDR3 region has 15 residues. V lost 0 bases, J lost 0 bases, and 8 bases lay in between. CDR3 nucleotides: TGTGCCAGCAGCTTGGACGGGAGTAGCACAGATACGCAGTATTTT. The encoded protein is CASSLDGSSTDTQYF.

J is TRBJ1-5 and V is TRBV5-1; perhaps TRBD1 as D (6 bases). The CDR3 loop spans 14 amino acids. Germline CDR1 is SGHRS and CDR2 is YFSETQ. V was pared by 4 bases and J by 5 bases, with 13 bases between. The CDR3, as DNA: TGCGCCAGCAGCCCTGGGGGCCGGGATCAGCCCCAGCATTTT. Protein: CASSPGGRDQPQHF.

CDR3 DNA sequence: TGTGCCAGCAGCTCCAACGGACAGGGCAATCAGCCCCAGCATTTT. The encoded protein is CASSSNGQGNQPQHF. This rearrangement joins TRBV7-2 to TRBJ1-5, with 7 positions matching TRBD1. CDR1 and CDR2 (germline): SGHTA, FQGNSA. The CDR3 sequence is 15 residues long. V dropped 4 bases and J dropped 2; count of bases not matched to a gene: 5.

The gene calls are TRBV29-1 and TRBJ2-3, with D uncertain. Germline CDR1 SQVTM, CDR2 ANQGSEA. The CDR3 extends over 12 amino acids. V was clipped by 3 bases and J by 0 bases, with 4 bases between them. CDR3 sequence reads: CSVDPSTDTQYF. CDR3 nucleotides: TGCAGCGTTGACCCAAGCACAGATACGCAGTATTTT.

The J gene is TRBJ1-4, the V gene TRBV5-6; 8 bases align to TRBD1. V was pared by 1 base and J by 6 bases, with 2 bases of the junction left unmatched. CDR1 SGHDT and CDR2 YYEEEE come from the germline V gene. This CDR3 is 14 amino acids long. The CDR3 loop reads CASSLTGGDEKLFF. DNA for the CDR3: TGTGCCAGCAGCTTGACAGGGGGGGATGAAAAACTGTTTTTT.

V usage is TRBV29-1 and J usage is TRBJ2-5; D may be TRBD2 (6 bases). There are 13 residues in the CDR3. V was trimmed by 3 bases and J by 4 bases, leaving 12 bases between them. From germline, CDR1 is SQVTM and CDR2 ANQGSEA. CDR3 protein: CSVEGRRGETQYF. In nucleotides, the CDR3 is TGCAGCGTTGAGGGAAGGCGGGGAGAGACCCAGTACTTC.

The rearrangement uses TRBV5-1 and TRBJ2-7; 7 nucleotides match TRBD2. The CDR3 has 13 amino acids. Per the germline V gene, CDR1 is SGHRS and CDR2 is YFSETQ. Trimming at V came to 4 bases and at J to 6 bases, leaving 7 bases not matched to a gene. CDR3: CASSLAGVSEQYF. In DNA, the CDR3 is TGCGCCAGCAGCCTGGCGGGGGTCTCCGAGCAGTACTTC. Complete variable domain (other parts from reference TRBV5-1 and TRBJ2-7): KAGVTQTPRYLIKTRGQQVTLSCSPISGHRSVSWYQQTPGQGLQFLFEYFSETQRNKGNFPGRFSGRQFSNSRSEMNVSTLELGDSALYLCASSLAGVSEQYFGPGTRLTVT.

The V gene is TRBV5-1, the J gene TRBJ1-1, with no clear D. Looked up from germline, CDR1 is SGHRS and CDR2 is YFSETQ. V shed 4 bases and J shed 4 bases, with 14 bases lying between them. The CDR3 extends over 14 amino acids. The CDR3 nucleotides are TGCGCCAGCAGCCCGTATACAGAACTCACTGAAGCTTTCTTT. It codes for CASSPYTELTEAFF.

V gene TRBV30 combines with J gene TRBJ2-3; 13 bases are a match to TRBD2. The CDR3 contains 14 residues. Per germline, CDR1 GTSNPN and CDR2 SVGIG (reference sequence). V dropped 3 bases and J dropped 8; count of bases not matched to a gene: 5. CDR3 residues: CAWRLAGGPGTQYF. CDR3 nucleotides: TGTGCCTGGAGACTAGCGGGAGGGCCAGGTACGCAGTATTTT.